The 5 T cell receptor beta chains below all came from one sample that was sequenced in a study of cytomegalovirus exposure and HLA in healthy donors. PCR primers comprised 60 Vbeta and 13 Jbeta primers. The repertoire was sequenced with immunoSEQ multiplex PCR; TCRdb's copy has only in-frame clones and lacks some. The table lists about 160,000 clones, approximately 72% of them singletons, with 1.3% to 1.5% in the top ten. The specimen was PBMCs. The receptors were gathered from a man over 45 in good health and CMV-seronegative.

V and J are TRBV14 and TRBJ1-6; D may be TRBD1 (5 bases). Germline CDR1 and CDR2: SGHDN and FVKESK. The CDR3 loop spans 15 amino acids. The V gene lost 4 bases and the J gene lost 8 bases, with 15 bases spanning the gap. The CDR3 loop is CASSPQRSRDSPLHF. The CDR3 DNA sequence: TGTGCCAGCAGCCCCCAACGCTCCAGGGATTCACCCCTCCACTTT. The whole variable domain, remainder taken from reference TRBV14 and TRBJ1-6, is EAGVTQFPSHSVIEKGQTVTLRCDPISGHDNLYWYRRVMGKEIKFLLHFVKESKQDESGMPNNRFLAERTGGTYSTLKVQPAELEDSGVYFCASSPQRSRDSPLHFGNGTRLTVT.

This clone has more than one count but fewer than ten. The V call is TRBV5-4, the J call TRBJ2-1; TRBD1 agrees at 11 bases. From germline, CDR1 is SGHNT and CDR2 YYREEE (reference sequence). J gave up 8 bases and V 6 bases, and 10 bases lay outside the gene matches. This CDR3 has 15 residues. As DNA, the CDR3 is TGTGCCAGCACCCTTAGGGACAGGGGGAATGATGAGCAGTTCTTC. Translation: CASTLRDRGNDEQFF.

The CDR3 loop is CASRQPGGGSYEQYF. DNA for the CDR3: TGTGCCAGCAGACAACCCGGGGGAGGGTCCTACGAGCAGTACTTC. The rearrangement uses TRBV7-8 and TRBJ2-7; 7 bases agree with TRBD2. The CDR3 totals 15 residues. Germline V gene data show CDR1 as SGHVS and CDR2 as FQNEAQ. Trimming took 6 bases from V and 1 from J; bases not matched to a gene: 9.

This clone is a singleton in its sample. The chain combines TRBV5-6 with TRBJ2-2, with D tentatively TRBD2 (6 bases). The ends were cut back, 1 base at V and 4 bases at J, with 11 bases in the middle. This CDR3 region has 15 residues. CDR1 and CDR2 (germline): SGHDT, YYEEEE. This CDR3 reads CASSLWGVRTGELFF. The CDR3 bases are TGTGCCAGCAGCTTGTGGGGGGTCCGCACCGGGGAGCTGTTTTTT. The full variable domain, in which reference TRBV5-6 and TRBJ2-2 provide the parts outside the CDR3, is DAGVTQSPTHLIKTRGQQVTLRCSPKSGHDTVSWYQQALGQGPQFIFQYYEEEERQRGNFPDRFSGHQFPNYSSELNVNALLLGDSALYLCASSLWGVRTGELFFGEGSRLTVL.

This clone was recorded a few times. V is TRBV28 and J is TRBJ2-2; TRBD1 matches at 9 bases. The CDR3 is 14 residues long. The J segment lost 4 bases and the V segment lost 5 bases, leaving 2 bases of the junction unmatched. Germline values: CDR1 MDHEN, CDR2 SYDVKM. The CDR3 nucleotides read TGTGCCAGCAGTACAGGGGGCAGCACCGGGGAGCTGTTTTTT. Its translation: CASSTGGSTGELFF.